This T cell receptor beta chain was retrieved from a study of T cells in Graves' hyperthyroidism and ophthalmopathy. Study at large: Prior to any treatment, at the point of initial diagnosis, peripheral blood was collected. Study-wide results and limits: Most expanded thyroid clonotypes above 0.001 also appeared in blood.

Germline V CDR1 and CDR2: LGHNA, YNFKEQ. The V end lost 1 base, the J end lost 6 bases, and 16 bases lay between the germline ends. The CDR3 runs to 16 residues. This clonotype was observed a handful of times. Its antigen remains unknown. The CDR3 regions of TCR beta were amplified from RNA transcripts. When the TCR CDR3 underwent first-round RT-PCR, the HTBI primer set was used. TCRdb analysed the multiplex PCR reads with MiXCR anew, one entry per CDR3 protein. This sample yields about 640,000 distinct CDR3 sequences, of which about 20% are seen a single time; under 35% belongs to the top ten. Material: blood. This rearrangement joins TRBV4-2 to TRBJ2-1; D tentatively fits TRBD1 or TRBD2 (6 bases each). The sequence came from a man between 25 and 39 years old with Graves' ophthalmopathy. CDR3 amino acids: CASSQGGGLEFNEQFF. CDR3 DNA sequence: TGTGCCAGCAGCCAAGGAGGGGGACTTGAATTCAATGAGCAGTTCTTC.